A single sample is the source of the 26 T cell receptor beta chains below, sequenced in a study of blood T cell repertoires in COVID-19. Measured with immunoSEQ multiplex PCR; TCRdb has only the in-frame clones, and not every one. Counted here are around 120,000 clones, roughly 88% occurring once; the ten biggest clones make up approximately 8%. The specimen sequenced was peripheral blood. The source is a man aged 50 to 60 with acute or convalescent COVID-19.

The CDR3 DNA sequence: TGTGCCAGCAGTTACTCCCGGGACAGGGTGGATGAGCAGTTCTTC. Amino acid sequence: CASSYSRDRVDEQFF. The chain uses TRBV6-6 and TRBJ2-1; 9 bases are a match to TRBD1. Trimming took 0 bases from V and 8 from J; bases not matched to a gene: 5. Germline V gene sequence: CDR1 MNHNY, CDR2 SVGAGI (reference sequence). This CDR3 has 15 residues.

The chain has TRBV5-4 and TRBJ2-3; perhaps TRBD2 as D (5 bases). Germline V CDR1 and CDR2: SGHNT, YYREEE (reference sequence). Trimming shortened V by 2 bases and J by 2 bases, and 15 bases separated the two germline ends. The CDR3 is 16 amino acids. The CDR3 DNA sequence: TGTGCCAGCAGCTTTATTGGGCGGGCAAACACAGATACGCAGTATTTT. Protein sequence: CASSFIGRANTDTQYF.

The genes are TRBV24-1 and TRBJ1-5, with 7 bases identical to TRBD1. Per the germline V gene, CDR1 is KGHDR and CDR2 is SFDVKD. The CDR3 length is 14 residues. Losses at the gene ends were 4 bases for V and 5 bases for J; bases not matched to a gene: 4. The CDR3 loop is CATSDPGTDQPQHF. The CDR3 bases are TGTGCCACCAGTGACCCCGGGACAGATCAGCCCCAGCATTTT.

The CDR3 reads CASSYNPGSGNTIYF. CDR3 bases: TGTGCCAGCAGTTATAATCCGGGCTCTGGAAACACCATATATTTT. This sequence joins TRBV6-6 and TRBJ1-3; D gene unclear. This CDR3 comprises 15 residues. Germline assignment: CDR1 MNHNY and CDR2 SVGAGI (reference sequence). Trimming stripped 3 bases from V and 0 bases from J, with 9 bases between.

The sample holds a few counts of this clone. The chain combines TRBV27 with TRBJ2-2; D perhaps matches TRBD1 (6 bases). The CDR3 consists of 17 residues. Germline V gene sequence: CDR1 MNHEY, CDR2 SMNVEV (reference sequence). The germline V and J ends were trimmed by 7 bases and 5 bases, with 23 bases remaining between them. The CDR3 DNA reads TGTGCCAGCACCCCCGGGACACTTAGTGGATATACCGGGGAGCTGTTTTTT. Translation gives CASTPGTLSGYTGELFF.

The chain couples TRBV7-9 to TRBJ2-7, with a tentative D call TRBD2 (7 bases). The V gene's germline CDR1 is SEHNR and CDR2 FQNEAQ (reference sequence). Between the trimmed V and J ends, which lost 5 bases and 0 bases, there was a span of 14 bases. CDR3 size: 15 residues. The CDR3 DNA follows: TGTGCCAGCAGCCCCAGGGGAGGGGCCTCCTACGAGCAGTACTTC. Encoded protein: CASSPRGGASYEQYF.

The chain combines TRBV7-2 with TRBJ2-5; D gene ambiguous. This CDR3 contains 14 residues. Germline assignment: CDR1 SGHTA and CDR2 FQGNSA. Trimming cost V 2 bases and J 8 bases, with 15 bases left between them. The CDR3 DNA reads as TGTGCCAGCAGCTTATTCCTCGGTCTGTACACCCAGTACTTC. It is translated as CASSLFLGLYTQYF.

This chain connects TRBV10-2 to TRBJ1-2, with 10 bases that match TRBD1. The V segment lost 6 bases and the J segment 2 bases; nucleotides outside the gene matches: 9. From germline, CDR1 is WSHSY and CDR2 SAAADI. CDR3 size: 16 residues. CDR3 protein: CASRPGQGSLNYGYTF. The CDR3 DNA is TGCGCCAGCAGACCGGGACAGGGGTCTTTAAACTATGGCTACACCTTC.

This chain links TRBV27 with TRBJ1-1; D not resolved. CDR1 and CDR2 (germline): MNHEY, SMNVEV (reference sequence). V was trimmed by 7 bases and J by 5 bases, leaving 20 bases between them. The CDR3 has 15 residues. The CDR3 nucleotides are TGTGCCAGCAACGCTCGCGGCACGGCGGCTACTGAAGCTTTCTTT. Encoded protein: CASNARGTAATEAFF.

The gene calls are TRBV18 and TRBJ1-2, with D possibly matching TRBD1 (5 bases). Germline V lookup: CDR1 KGHSH, CDR2 LQKENI. Trimming cost V 6 bases and J 0 bases, with 8 bases left between them. CDR3 length: 13 residues. CDR3 nucleotides: TGTGCCAGCTCGGACACCACTAACTATGGCTACACCTTC. Protein product: CASSDTTNYGYTF.

The chain has TRBV5-1 and TRBJ2-3; D perhaps matches TRBD2 (5 bases). CDR3 length: 15 amino acids. Germline assignment: CDR1 SGHRS and CDR2 YFSETQ. V was cut by 0 bases and J by 4 bases, with 12 bases left in between. CDR3 protein: CASSLVLRAADTQYF. In DNA, the CDR3 is TGCGCCAGCAGCTTGGTTTTGCGGGCGGCAGATACGCAGTATTTT.

The rearrangement uses TRBV9 and TRBJ2-3; D is unclear. The CDR3 runs 13 residues. V lost 0 bases and J 6 bases, leaving 8 bases between the germline ends. Germline V gene lookup returns CDR1 SGDLS and CDR2 YYNGEE. As DNA, the CDR3 is TGTGCCAGCAGCGTAGTGAGCGTCGATACGCAGTATTTT. This encodes CASSVVSVDTQYF. The whole variable domain, filled in from reference TRBV9 and TRBJ2-3, reads DSGVTQTPKHLITATGQRVTLRCSPRSGDLSVYWYQQSLDQGLQFLIQYYNGEERAKGNILERFSAQQFPDLHSELNLSSLELGDSALYFCASSVVSVDTQYFGPGTRLTVL.

The chain's CDR3 is CASSLVGQGANTEAFF. The CDR3 DNA is TGTGCCAGCAGCTTGGTAGGACAGGGGGCGAACACTGAAGCTTTCTTT. The chain has TRBV5-6 and TRBJ1-1, with 11 bases aligning to TRBD1. Germline values: CDR1 SGHDT, CDR2 YYEEEE. V shed 0 bases, J shed 1 base, and the junction held 2 bases outside the gene matches. The length of the CDR3 is 16 residues.

The chain uses TRBV29-1 and TRBJ2-5, with 7 nucleotides matching TRBD1. Germline loops: CDR1 SQVTM, CDR2 ANQGSEA. V was clipped by 7 bases and J by 4 bases; unmatched bases: 6. The CDR3 runs 12 residues. DNA for the CDR3: TGCAGCGGAGGACAGGCCTTAGAGACCCAGTACTTC. Translation gives CSGGQALETQYF.

The chain is built from TRBV6-4 and TRBJ2-7; D is ambiguous. V was trimmed by 3 bases and J by 1 base, leaving 7 bases between them. The germline CDR1 and CDR2 sequences are MRHNA and SNTAGT. The CDR3 sequence is 13 residues long. DNA of the CDR3: TGTGCCAGCAGTGAAGGAGCTTCCTACGAGCAGTACTTC. Residues: CASSEGASYEQYF.

V usage is TRBV2 and J usage is TRBJ1-2; 8 nucleotides agree with TRBD1. Germline assignment: CDR1 SNHLY and CDR2 FYNNEI. There are 14 residues in the CDR3. With 4 bases clipped from V and 7 bases from J, the junction kept 8 bases outside the gene matches. The DNA of the CDR3 is TGTGCCAGCAGTGGAACAGGGGGACGGAGTGGCTACACCTTC. Protein: CASSGTGGRSGYTF.

CDR3: CAWGTGVPYF. Here the CDR3 DNA reads TGTGCCTGGGGGACAGGGGTTCCGTACTTC. This chain uses TRBV30 with TRBJ2-4; 10 positions match TRBD1. J lost 15 bases, V lost 5 bases, and 4 bases had no gene match. Germline loops: CDR1 GTSNPN, CDR2 SVGIG (reference sequence). The CDR3 consists of 10 residues.

The count of this clone is one. The chain links TRBV5-1 to TRBJ2-3; tentative D call: TRBD1 (6 bases). The CDR3 is 15 amino acids. CDR1 SGHRS and CDR2 YFSETQ come from the germline V gene. The V end lost 4 bases, the J end lost 4 bases, and 16 bases lay between the germline ends. CDR3 sequence reads: CASSVTGTVPDTQYF. The DNA of the CDR3 is TGCGCCAGCAGCGTGACAGGAACGGTCCCAGATACGCAGTATTTT.

V and J are TRBV7-2 and TRBJ2-2; 10 nucleotides agree with TRBD2. Germline V lookup: CDR1 SGHTA, CDR2 FQGNSA. Trimming cost V 5 bases and J 5 bases; bases outside gene matches: 17. CDR3 length equals 19 residues. The CDR3: CASSAPTWLAGVRTGELFF. CDR3 coding DNA: TGTGCCAGCAGCGCCCCAACTTGGCTAGCGGGAGTTAGGACCGGGGAGCTGTTTTTT.

This clone was seen only a few times. The rearrangement joins TRBV6-2 or TRBV6-3 to TRBJ1-5; the D gene is possibly TRBD1 (6 bases). Germline-derived CDR1 and CDR2 are MNHEY and SVGEGT. With 0 bases removed from V and 0 bases from J, the gap between germline ends came to 9 bases. The CDR3 sequence is 16 residues long. The CDR3 nucleotides read TGTGCCAGCAGTTACTCGGGGGCTCTTAGCAATCAGCCCCAGCATTTT. Encoded protein: CASSYSGALSNQPQHF.

The CDR3 bases are TGTGCCAGTAGGGAGCAGGGCCCCTCTGGAAACACCATATATTTT. Its translation: CASREQGPSGNTIYF. The V and J genes are TRBV19 and TRBJ1-3, with D possibly TRBD1 on 5 matching bases. The germline V gene encodes CDR1 LNHDA and CDR2 SQIVND (reference sequence). V lost 6 bases and J lost 0, with 12 bases in between. The CDR3 sequence is 15 residues long. The full variable domain, rest sourced from reference TRBV19 and TRBJ1-3, is DGGITQSPKYLFRKEGQNVTLSCEQNLNHDAMYWYRQDPGQGLRLIYYSQIVNDFQKGDIAEGYSVSREKKESFPLTVTSAQKNPTAFYLCASREQGPSGNTIYFGEGSWLTVV.

V gene TRBV9 combines with J gene TRBJ1-2, with 8 bases identical to TRBD1. The CDR3 is made up of 14 amino acids. In germline, CDR1 is SGDLS, CDR2 YYNGEE. Trimming removed 2 bases from V and 3 bases from J; junction bases left unmatched: 3. CDR3 in amino acids: CASSVQGADYGYTF. The CDR3 DNA reads TGTGCCAGCAGCGTGCAGGGGGCGGACTATGGCTACACCTTC.

This chain uses TRBV9 with TRBJ2-7; 8 bases are shared with TRBD2. The CDR3 contains 15 residues. Germline V gene data show CDR1 as SGDLS and CDR2 as YYNGEE. Germline trimming cut 0 bases from V and 2 bases from J; bases unmatched to any gene: 4. Written as DNA, the CDR3 is TGTGCCAGCAGCGTAGCGGCTAGCGGGCCCTACGAGCAGTACTTC. This translates into CASSVAASGPYEQYF.

J is TRBJ2-1 and V is TRBV7-2; 11 nucleotides align to TRBD2. The CDR3 spans 15 residues. The germline CDR1 and CDR2 sequences are SGHTA and FQGNSA. Unmatched junction bases numbered 2, after V lost 3 bases and J lost 4 bases. The CDR3 loop is CASSLRTSGYNEQFF. CDR3 bases: TGTGCCAGCAGCTTGCGGACTAGCGGGTACAATGAGCAGTTCTTC.

The rearrangement uses TRBV5-1 and TRBJ2-7; D is perhaps TRBD1 (6 bases). This CDR3 has 15 amino acids. Looked up from germline, CDR1 is SGHRS and CDR2 is YFSETQ. V lost 0 bases and J lost 2, with 12 bases in between. The CDR3: CASSLEGHGTYEQYF. As DNA, the CDR3 is TGCGCCAGCAGCTTGGAGGGACATGGGACCTACGAGCAGTACTTC. Variable domain in full (rest from reference TRBV5-1 and TRBJ2-7): KAGVTQTPRYLIKTRGQQVTLSCSPISGHRSVSWYQQTPGQGLQFLFEYFSETQRNKGNFPGRFSGRQFSNSRSEMNVSTLELGDSALYLCASSLEGHGTYEQYFGPGTRLTVT.

The V and J genes are TRBV3-1 (or the pseudogene TRBV3-2) and TRBJ1-2; 11 bases match TRBD1. The V gene's germline CDR1 is LGHDT and CDR2 YNNKEL (reference sequence). This CDR3 spans 19 amino acids. Losses at the gene ends were 0 bases for V and 0 bases for J; bases not matched to a gene: 9. The CDR3, as DNA: TGTGCCAGCAGCCAAGATAGTTTAGGGACAGGGGGTACTAACTATGGCTACACCTTC. As protein: CASSQDSLGTGGTNYGYTF.